A selection of T cell receptor beta chains follows, all from one sample in a study of T cells in localized non-small cell lung cancer. Data came from immunoSEQ multiplex PCR; TCRdb stores just in-frame clones and leaves some out. Here the sample spans fewer than 90,000 clones, approximately 85% being singletons. The specimen comprised peripheral blood, sampled before any cancer treatment. The receptor set was obtained from a man between 35 and 75 years old with stage I lung adenocarcinoma. The conserved cysteine and the conserved F or W are not part of the CDR3 here. Part of the rows lack a size; the others show once, few, many or a class for expanded clones.

V	size	CDR3
TRBV19	NA	ASSIQFGLMNTEAF
TRBV9	once	ASSPMHGGQETQY
TRBV7-2	NA	ASSLGPSGTYNEQF
TRBV6-5	NA	ASRPGQNPSYEQY
TRBV5-4	NA	ASSTPGQGLRETQY
TRBV19	NA	ASRFEGTAKNIQY
TRBV4-1	NA	ASSQGTRGGETQY
TRBV7-2	few	ASSLAWSSYEQY
TRBV5-8	NA	ASSRGGDNEQF
TRBV7-3	NA	ASSLGPGTGLAGEMDEQF
TRBV29-1	NA	SVEGDYNEQF
TRBV11-1	NA	ASSLSGWEPQH
TRBV5-6	NA	ASSTFQGAISYEQY
TRBV7-3	NA	ASSPRDRGIDTQY
TRBV27	NA	ASSLSPSRNFYGYT
TRBV15	NA	ATSRGGTGDYEQY
TRBV2	NA	ASSSDAPGVWEKLF
TRBV7-2	NA	ASILRPTAGVVSYEQY
TRBV21-1	NA	ASITGLAGGPGLYEQY
TRBV25-1	NA	ASSENYRGEQY
TRBV10-3	NA	AISEPQGAGGDTQY
TRBV6-5	NA	ASSGQTRRNTEAF
TRBV20-1	NA	SARARDTQY
TRBV5-1	NA	ASSLSTIGNSPLH
TRBV7-2	NA	ASSSLGTYEQY
TRBV7-8	once	ASSPRGAGAYNSPLH
TRBV7-3	NA	ASSSGSGGPYEQY
TRBV30	NA	AWSLGDGNIQY
TRBV9	NA	ASSVAASVETQY
TRBV28	NA	ASSFYNEQF
TRBV4-3	once	ASSPQGAGGGLETQY
TRBV7-2	NA	ASSSGVNTEAF
TRBV9	NA	ASSVRGKLAGTDTQY
TRBV29-1	NA	SVQGVVGQY
TRBV18	NA	ASSPLTSTDTQY
TRBV29-1	once	SVGTESYNEQF
TRBV19	once	ASSIGGGAF